This T cell receptor beta chain was found in a study of CD8 T cells in ankylosing spondylitis. Study-wide results and limits: Enrichment of disease-linked clones was reportedly significant in matched ankylosing spondylitis synovial fluid. Ankylosing spondylitis blood seemed to carry a telltale TCR beta motif made of seven or eight highly homologous variants. Earlier work had already found some motif variants in reactive arthritis synovial fluid and blood.

This clonotype has a count of ten or more. As yet, its antigen is unknown. Researchers built TCR beta libraries using quantitative 5'-RACE with molecular barcodes. A single record per CDR3 protein comes from TCRdb applying MiXCR to the 5' RACE reads. The sample lists around 490,000 distinct CDR3 sequences, approximately 5.3% seen once, with roughly 3.5% in the top ten. Sequenced: blood, either unsorted or a sorted T cell fraction (not recorded which). The receptor comes from a male donor with ankylosing spondylitis.

The CDR3 reads CASSRPGRRSYNEQFF. The CDR3, as DNA: TGTGCCAGCAGCCGCCCCGGACGGCGCTCCTACAATGAGCAGTTCTTC. This chain uses TRBV12-3 or TRBV12-4 with TRBJ2-1, with D hard to call. The CDR3 covers 16 residues. Trimming left V 6 bases short and J 0 bases short, with 15 bases between.